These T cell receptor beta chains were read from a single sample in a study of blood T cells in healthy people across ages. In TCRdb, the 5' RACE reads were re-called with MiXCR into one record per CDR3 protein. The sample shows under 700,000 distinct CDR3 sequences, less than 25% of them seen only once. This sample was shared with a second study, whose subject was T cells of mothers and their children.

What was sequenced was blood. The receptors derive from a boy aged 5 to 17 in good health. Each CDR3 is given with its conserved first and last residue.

CDR3aa: CASSPGPQGYEQYF
v_gene: TRBV9
j_gene: NA
len: 14

CDR3aa: CASSQETGSGANVLTF
v_gene: TRBV4-3
j_gene: TRBJ2-6
len: 16

CDR3aa: CSASDGPSYEQYF
v_gene: TRBV20-1
j_gene: TRBJ2-7
len: 13

CDR3aa: CSARDPRRGTQETQYF
v_gene: TRBV20-1
j_gene: TRBJ2-5
len: 16

CDR3aa: CASSIGTGGWEQYF
v_gene: TRBV12-3/TRBV12-4
j_gene: TRBJ2-7
len: 14

CDR3aa: CASSWHAGQEQYF
v_gene: TRBV7-9
j_gene: TRBJ2-7
len: 13

CDR3aa: CATGGDYTDTQYF
v_gene: TRBV19
j_gene: TRBJ2-3
len: 13

CDR3aa: CASTQRGYEKLFF
v_gene: TRBV12-3/TRBV12-4
j_gene: TRBJ1-4
len: 13

CDR3aa: CASRFPRDRKTQYF
v_gene: TRBV28
j_gene: TRBJ2-5
len: 14

CDR3aa: CASSTVTGSEQYF
v_gene: TRBV13
j_gene: TRBJ2-7
len: 13

CDR3aa: CASSVGDRGSEQYF
v_gene: TRBV9
j_gene: TRBJ2-7
len: 14

CDR3aa: CASSQGPISGNTIYF
v_gene: TRBV4-1
j_gene: TRBJ1-3
len: 15

CDR3aa: CASSLETGFEQYF
v_gene: TRBV7-2
j_gene: TRBJ2-7
len: 13

CDR3aa: CASSSDPREQYF
v_gene: TRBV12-3/TRBV12-4
j_gene: TRBJ2-7
len: 12

CDR3aa: CASRRRGGPYEQYF
v_gene: TRBV23-1
j_gene: NA
len: 14

CDR3aa: CSVGLLAYGYTF
v_gene: TRBV29-1
j_gene: TRBJ1-2
len: 12

CDR3aa: CASSNSGPFYGYTF
v_gene: TRBV28
j_gene: TRBJ1-2
len: 14

CDR3aa: CSVSVGTGGYEQYF
v_gene: TRBV29-1
j_gene: NA
len: 14

CDR3aa: CATSDFREDNEQFF
v_gene: TRBV24-1
j_gene: TRBJ2-1
len: 14

CDR3aa: CASSGGGGVTEAFF
v_gene: TRBV5-4
j_gene: TRBJ1-1
len: 14

CDR3aa: CACARTDSVGEHYGYTF
v_gene: TRBV5-1
j_gene: TRBJ1-2
len: 17

CDR3aa: CASSPRTGRLNEKLFF
v_gene: TRBV5-5
j_gene: TRBJ1-4
len: 16

CDR3aa: CSARIRLSSYNEQFF
v_gene: TRBV20-1
j_gene: TRBJ2-1
len: 15

CDR3aa: CASSTGTSGFETQYF
v_gene: TRBV7-2
j_gene: TRBJ2-5
len: 15

CDR3aa: CASSPQATNEKLFF
v_gene: TRBV7-8
j_gene: TRBJ1-4
len: 14

CDR3aa: CATSDPGRGTYNEQFF
v_gene: TRBV24-1
j_gene: TRBJ2-1
len: 16

CDR3aa: CASSLRARGGYSYEQYF
v_gene: TRBV12-3/TRBV12-4
j_gene: TRBJ2-7
len: 17